This T cell receptor beta chain stems from a study of cytomegalovirus exposure and HLA in healthy donors. General observations from the study: Immune exposure information comprised only CMV serostatus. Specificity for CMV antigens was confirmed in vitro for a few of the CMV-associated chains. When a later analysis compared HLA-associated TCR beta chains with equally common others, the HLA-associated chains turned out to be more clonally expanded and to have lower generation probabilities.

Healthy individuals who donated bone marrow served as the donors. Details on this clone: Its specificity is unknown.

The V segment lost 0 bases and the J segment 6 bases; nucleotides outside the gene matches: 1. The CDR3 consists of 14 residues. Germline loops: CDR1 SGHRS, CDR2 YFSETQ. Use of 60 Vbeta and 13 Jbeta primers characterized the PCR. Data came from immunoSEQ multiplex PCR; TCRdb stores just in-frame clones and leaves some out. The sample yields about 190,000 clones, around 81% seen once. The receptor's source is a man aged 18-30 years in good health and CMV-seronegative. V gene TRBV5-1 combines with J gene TRBJ2-1; 9 bases are a match to TRBD2. The sequencing sample was made of PBMCs. The DNA of the CDR3 is TGCGCCAGCAGCTTGGTACTAGCGGGCAATGAGCAGTTCTTC. Amino acid sequence: CASSLVLAGNEQFF.